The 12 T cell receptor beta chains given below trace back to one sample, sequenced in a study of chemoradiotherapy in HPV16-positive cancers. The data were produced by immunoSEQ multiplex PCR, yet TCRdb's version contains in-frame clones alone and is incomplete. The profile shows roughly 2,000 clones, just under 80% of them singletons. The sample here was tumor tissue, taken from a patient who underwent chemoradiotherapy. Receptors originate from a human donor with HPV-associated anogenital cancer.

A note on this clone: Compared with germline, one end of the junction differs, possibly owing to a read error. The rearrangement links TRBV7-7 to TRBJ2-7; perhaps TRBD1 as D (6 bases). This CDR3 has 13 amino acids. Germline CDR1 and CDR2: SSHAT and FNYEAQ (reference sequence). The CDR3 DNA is TGTGCTAGCAGCTTGGGCTACAGGGACGAGCAGTACTTC. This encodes CASSLGYRDEQYF.

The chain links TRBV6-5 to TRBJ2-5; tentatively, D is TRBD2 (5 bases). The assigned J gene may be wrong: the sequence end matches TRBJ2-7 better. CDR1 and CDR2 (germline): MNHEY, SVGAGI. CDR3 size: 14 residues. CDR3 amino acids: CASSYTTEGNEQYF. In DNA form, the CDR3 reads TGTGCCAGCAGTTACACTACAGAGGGCAACGAGCAGTACTTC.

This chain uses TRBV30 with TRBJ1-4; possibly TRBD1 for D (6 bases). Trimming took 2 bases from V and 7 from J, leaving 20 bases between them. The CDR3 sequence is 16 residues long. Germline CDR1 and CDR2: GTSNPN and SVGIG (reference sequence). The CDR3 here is CAWSPLGGRFGEKLFF. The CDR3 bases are TGTGCCTGGAGTCCCTTGGGGGGGCGGTTCGGTGAAAAACTGTTTTTT.

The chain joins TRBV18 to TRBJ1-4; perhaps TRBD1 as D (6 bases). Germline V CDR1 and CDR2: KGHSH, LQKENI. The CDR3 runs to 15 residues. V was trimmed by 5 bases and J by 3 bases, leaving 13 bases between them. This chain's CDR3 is CASSADRSSNEKLFF. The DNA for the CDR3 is TGTGCCAGCTCAGCTGACAGGTCCTCTAATGAAAAACTGTTTTTT.

DNA of the CDR3: TGTGCCAGCAGCTTGAGATCTAGCGGGAGCTCCTACGAGCAGTACTTC. This sequence encodes CASSLRSSGSSYEQYF. The chain recombines TRBV7-9 with TRBJ2-7; 10 bases match TRBD2. This CDR3 is 16 amino acids long. J lost 0 bases, V lost 3 bases, and 5 bases had no gene match. CDR1 SEHNR and CDR2 FQNEAQ come from the germline V gene (reference sequence).

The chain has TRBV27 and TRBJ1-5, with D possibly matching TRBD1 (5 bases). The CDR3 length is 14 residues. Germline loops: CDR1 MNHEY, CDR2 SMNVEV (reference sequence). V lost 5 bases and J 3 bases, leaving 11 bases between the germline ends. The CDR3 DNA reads TGTGCCAGCAGTAGAGGGGCGGACAATCAGCCCCAGCATTTT. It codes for CASSRGADNQPQHF.

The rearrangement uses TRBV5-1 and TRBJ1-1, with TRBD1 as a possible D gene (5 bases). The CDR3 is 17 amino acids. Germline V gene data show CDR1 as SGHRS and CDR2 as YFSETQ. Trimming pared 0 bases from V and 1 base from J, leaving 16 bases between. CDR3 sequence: CASSLVGQGEGNTEAFF. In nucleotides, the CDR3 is TGCGCCAGCAGCTTGGTAGGGCAGGGTGAGGGGAACACTGAAGCTTTCTTT.

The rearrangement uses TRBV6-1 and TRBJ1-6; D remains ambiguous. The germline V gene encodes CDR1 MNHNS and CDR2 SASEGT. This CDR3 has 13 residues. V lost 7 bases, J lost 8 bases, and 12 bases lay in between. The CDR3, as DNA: TGTGCCAGCAAGTGGGGTCCCGATTCACCCCTCCACTTT. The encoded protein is CASKWGPDSPLHF.

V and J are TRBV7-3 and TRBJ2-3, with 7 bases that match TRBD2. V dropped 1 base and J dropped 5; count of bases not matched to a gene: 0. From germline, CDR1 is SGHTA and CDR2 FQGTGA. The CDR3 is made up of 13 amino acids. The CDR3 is CASSLREGDTQYF. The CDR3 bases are TGTGCCAGCAGCTTAAGGGAGGGAGATACGCAGTATTTT.

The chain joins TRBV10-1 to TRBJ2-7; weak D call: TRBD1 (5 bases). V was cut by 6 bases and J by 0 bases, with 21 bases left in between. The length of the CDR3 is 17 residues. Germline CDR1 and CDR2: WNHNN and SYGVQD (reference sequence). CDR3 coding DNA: TGCGCCAGCAGCCACCAAACAGGTAATAGGGGCTCCTACGAGCAGTACTTC. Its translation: CASSHQTGNRGSYEQYF.

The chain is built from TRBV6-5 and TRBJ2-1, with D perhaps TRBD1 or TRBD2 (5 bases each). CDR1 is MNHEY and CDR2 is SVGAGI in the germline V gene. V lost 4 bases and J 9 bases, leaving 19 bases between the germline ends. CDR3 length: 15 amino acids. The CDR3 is CASSLLGLSRGEQFF. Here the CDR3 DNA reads TGTGCCAGCAGTTTACTAGGTCTGAGTAGGGGTGAGCAGTTCTTC.

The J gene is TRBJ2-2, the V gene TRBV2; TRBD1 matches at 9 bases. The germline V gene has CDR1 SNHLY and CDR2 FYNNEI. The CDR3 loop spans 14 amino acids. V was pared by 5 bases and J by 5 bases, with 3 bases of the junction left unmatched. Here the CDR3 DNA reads TGTGCCAGCAGTTGGGACAGGGCGACCGGGGAGCTGTTTTTT. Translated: CASSWDRATGELFF.